Described below is a single TCR beta chain sequence and its context. Its antigen remains unknown. V lost 10 bases, J lost 4 bases, and 7 bases stayed unmatched. The CDR3 totals 14 residues. Looked up from germline, CDR1 is LNHDA and CDR2 is SQIVND (reference sequence). On day 10 of culture, CD4+ T cells were separated out. Each participant received a vaccine that was either BNT162b2 or mRNA-1273, given as two doses. Libraries were prepared by immunoSEQ multiplex PCR; TCRdb keeps only in-frame clonotypes and omits some of them. The table records approximately 74,000 clones, 73% of them present only once. This sample stems from a study of vaccination effects on CD4 cells after COVID-19. At the level of the study: Viral peptide pools were used in the ViraFEST assay to expand antigen-specific CD4+ T cells, and sequencing came afterward. Median timing of post-vaccine samples was 72 days after the second dose.

The sequencing used CD4+ T cells from PBMCs cultured without peptide, collected after COVID-19 vaccination. J is TRBJ2-2 and V is TRBV19, with 9 positions matching TRBD1. The receptor was derived from a human donor who received a COVID-19 vaccine. CDR3 loop: CATNRGRSTGELFF. The CDR3 bases are TGTGCCACCAACAGGGGGCGAAGCACCGGGGAGCTGTTTTTT.